This T cell receptor beta chain derives from a study of blood T cell repertoires in COVID-19. This table comes from immunoSEQ multiplex PCR, and its TCRdb copy is limited to in-frame clones, with some not included. The table lists 200,000 to 250,000 clones, 75% to 95% of them singletons. V was pared by 3 bases and J by 5 bases, with 4 bases between. The germline CDR1 and CDR2 sequences are SGHNT and YENEEA. This CDR3 spans 11 amino acids. The rearrangement uses TRBV11-3 and TRBJ1-1, with unresolved D. Sequencing was carried out using PBMCs or T cells enriched from blood (not recorded which). The TCR sequence derives from a woman aged 18 to 35 who had recovered from COVID-19. The CDR3 region has the DNA TGTGCCAGCAGCTTGGAGACTGAAGCTTTCTTT. Amino acid sequence: CASSLETEAFF.